This T cell receptor (beta chain) comes out of a study of blood T cell repertoires in COVID-19 (dated by TCRdb to the early 2020s). About the full investigation: Samples covering the acute and convalescent phases of COVID-19 were provided by collaborators in the United States, Italy and Spain. The repertoires were released in a freely available public database meant as a resource for research on the immune response to SARS-CoV-2. The sample metadata nearly always contained a de-identified subject ID, COVID-19 status, age in years and sex. The dataset comprised deeply sampled blood TCRbeta repertoires from subjects exposed to, actively infected with, or recovered from COVID-19. The material from the prospective study consisted of cDNA or gDNA derived from T cells, B-cell-depleted T cells, or PBMCs. Samples were obtained from the ongoing ImmuneRACE study (first 160 participants) and from over a thousand subjects provided by 6 global collaborators. Where HLA class I and class II types were available, the types were taken from metadata supplied by the sample provider, not from assay-based typing. Results and caveats for the whole study, not just this receptor: The quantity of clinical and demographic metadata differed by source and by participant and was supplied without curation.

TCRbeta CDR3 regions were amplified from genomic DNA by means of the immunoSEQ Assay, a bias-controlled multiplex PCR. In the source study's methods: Nucleated cell counts per sample were estimated from amplification of reference gene primers within the assay. To quantify the absolute abundance of each unique TCRbeta CDR3 rearrangement, sequence reads were collapsed and filtered. For each sample, productive Simpson clonality was calculated by taking the square root of Simpson's diversity index across productive rearrangements. This immuneACCESS table, as held by TCRdb, lists in-frame sequences with V and J called but not all clones. Of the missing ones, under half trace to an unresolved V gene in checked studies; the others have no known cause. V and J calls plus clone size are reproduced from that table; the DNA served to infer D and trimming. The sample profile shows roughly 230,000 clones; approximately 80% of them were found once. About 27% of the sample lies in the top ten.

Each collaborating institution followed its own protocols to collect whole blood in K2EDTA tubes. For TCRbeta analysis, collaborators shipped samples as frozen whole blood, isolated PBMCs, or DNA extracted from either of those sample types. A note on this clone: The specificity of this receptor is unknown. Base qualities are missing; no much larger clone stands one base away.

V lost 3 bases and J lost 2 bases, and the count of bases not matched to a germline gene is 3. Per the germline V gene, SGHRS is the CDR1 and YFSETQ is the CDR2. From the cysteine through the phenylalanine, the CDR3 covers 16 amino acids. Of the read, only the CDR3 DNA is kept; its 48 bases are in frame from base 1. The sequence derives from a man aged 35 to 55 with acute or convalescent COVID-19. The source material was peripheral blood. The sequence joins TRBV5-1 to TRBJ2-1, and TRBD2 matches 12 of the central bases. The nucleotide sequence reads TGCGCCAGCAGCTCGACTAGCGGGAGCACCTACAATGAGCAGTTCTTC. This encodes CASSSTSGSTYNEQFF.